Each of the 21 T cell receptor beta chains below was sequenced from the same sample in a study of beta chain features in type 1 diabetes. Sequenced material consisted of expressed TCRB transcripts (all of the isolated RNA was reverse transcribed). Libraries were prepared by immunoSEQ multiplex PCR; TCRdb keeps only in-frame clonotypes and omits some of them. Of 250,000 to 400,000 clones detected, around 13% appear once; the ten largest clones hold more than 6.5%. The sequencing sample was made of central memory CD4+ T cells from blood. The receptor source for this set is a man aged 25 to 45 in good health.

The rearrangement links TRBV11-3 to TRBJ2-1; the D is unclear. The germline CDR1 and CDR2 sequences are SGHNT and YENEEA. V was shortened by 4 bases and J by 7 bases, with 11 bases between the two germline ends. The length of the CDR3 is 13 residues. CDR3: CASSSDLGNEQFF. As DNA, the CDR3 is TGTGCCAGCAGCTCAGATTTGGGGAATGAGCAGTTCTTC.

This clone has a handful of counts. This chain uses TRBV6-5 with TRBJ1-2, with D hard to call. V was shortened by 5 bases and J by 4 bases, with 14 bases between the two germline ends. The length of the CDR3 is 14 residues. Germline CDR1 is MNHEY and CDR2 is SVGAGI. The CDR3 DNA is TGTGCCAGCAGTACAGCGAAACGGGGCTATGGCTACACCTTC. It encodes CASSTAKRGYGYTF.

The chain is built from TRBV5-6 and TRBJ1-2; D remains ambiguous. This CDR3 has 13 residues. The germline V gene has CDR1 SGHDT and CDR2 YYEEEE. The V gene lost 2 bases and the J gene lost 8 bases, with 13 bases spanning the gap. Here the CDR3 reads CASSLGPWKGYTF. Here the CDR3 DNA reads TGTGCCAGCAGCTTAGGACCTTGGAAAGGCTACACCTTC. The full variable domain, its missing parts supplied by reference TRBV5-6 and TRBJ1-2, is DAGVTQSPTHLIKTRGQQVTLRCSPKSGHDTVSWYQQALGQGPQFIFQYYEEEERQRGNFPDRFSGHQFPNYSSELNVNALLLGDSALYLCASSLGPWKGYTFGSGTRLTVV.

This clone was seen a few times. One end of the junction fails to match germline, which may point to a read error. The chain is built from TRBV5-5 and TRBJ1-2; 7 bases match TRBD1. This CDR3 contains 14 residues. Looked up from germline, CDR1 is SGHKS and CDR2 is YYEKEE (reference sequence). CDR3 nucleotide sequence: TGCGCCAGCAGCCAGATGACAGGGAACTATGGCTACACCTTC. Translating gives CASSQMTGNYGYTF.

This clone turned up a few times. V and J are TRBV7-6 and TRBJ2-2, with 10 bases matching TRBD2. V dropped 0 bases and J dropped 10; count of bases not matched to a gene: 14. Germline CDR1 is SGHVS and CDR2 is FNYEAQ. This CDR3 spans 18 amino acids. CDR3 nucleotides: TGTGCCAGCAGCTTAGCGCTACTAGCGGGGCCTTTGAGAGAGGAGCTGTTTTTT. Encoded protein: CASSLALLAGPLREELFF.

This clone has just one count. This chain connects TRBV10-3 to TRBJ1-2, with a tentative D call TRBD1 (6 bases). Germline CDR1 reads ENHRY; CDR2 reads SYGVKD. Trimming pared 6 bases from V and 4 bases from J, leaving 27 bases between. The CDR3 contains 18 residues. CDR3 coding DNA: TGTGCCATCAGGGGATTGAACAGGGTAGATAATGCCGTCTATGGCTACACCTTC. It is translated as CAIRGLNRVDNAVYGYTF.

This clone appeared a few times. This chain links TRBV6-5 with TRBJ2-1, with D uncertain. The CDR3 has 14 residues. Germline V gene data show CDR1 as MNHEY and CDR2 as SVGAGI. Trimming cost V 0 bases and J 6 bases, with 9 bases left between them. Here the CDR3 DNA reads TGTGCCAGCAGTTACTCGCTGGGTACCAATGAGCAGTTCTTC. It yields the protein CASSYSLGTNEQFF.

Note on this clone: This sample includes further DNA sequences coding for the same CDR3. The V call is TRBV18, the J call TRBJ1-2, with D uncertain. CDR3 length equals 13 residues. The ends were cut back, 2 bases at V and 0 bases at J, with 4 bases in the middle. Germline V gene lookup returns CDR1 KGHSH and CDR2 LQKENI. CDR3 DNA sequence: TGTGCCAGCTCACCAAGTTCTAACTATGGCTACACCTTC. Its protein is CASSPSSNYGYTF.

This clone was detected ten times or more. The chain joins TRBV5-4 to TRBJ1-1, with D perhaps TRBD1 (6 bases). CDR1 is SGHNT and CDR2 is YYREEE in the germline V gene (reference sequence). The V end was cut by 3 bases, the J end by 9 bases, with 9 bases between. This CDR3 spans 11 amino acids. The DNA of the CDR3 is TGTGCCAGCAGCTGGGGGGACAAAGCTTTCTTT. Amino acid sequence: CASSWGDKAFF.

The genes are TRBV10-3 and TRBJ2-1; 8 positions agree with TRBD1. The CDR3 runs 15 residues. Losses at the gene ends were 6 bases for V and 7 bases for J; bases not matched to a gene: 11. CDR1 is ENHRY, CDR2 SYGVKD, per germline. This chain's CDR3 is CAISPGQGWGNEQFF. The CDR3 DNA sequence: TGTGCCATCAGCCCCGGACAGGGATGGGGTAATGAGCAGTTCTTC.

This chain connects TRBV29-1 to TRBJ2-2, with D uncertain. This CDR3 region has 13 residues. Trimming stripped 7 bases from V and 5 bases from J, with 14 bases between. Germline CDR1 is SQVTM and CDR2 is ANQGSEA. The CDR3 loop reads CSASSGRTGELFF. The CDR3 DNA reads TGCAGCGCCTCTTCCGGGCGTACCGGGGAGCTGTTTTTT.

The genes are TRBV2 and TRBJ1-4; no firm D call. The CDR3 spans 15 residues. The V gene lost 5 bases and the J gene lost 0 bases, with 10 bases spanning the gap. Per germline, CDR1 SNHLY and CDR2 FYNNEI. CDR3 DNA sequence: TGTGCCAGCAGTCTTACCATGACAACTAATGAAAAACTGTTTTTT. It encodes CASSLTMTTNEKLFF.

The chain combines TRBV6-6 with TRBJ1-5; D is undetermined. V lost 8 bases, J lost 0 bases, and 11 bases lay in between. Looked up from germline, CDR1 is MNHNY and CDR2 is SVGAGI (reference sequence). This CDR3 region has 14 residues. CDR3 sequence: CASAKSNSNQPQHF. The CDR3 bases are TGTGCCAGCGCGAAGTCCAATAGCAATCAGCCCCAGCATTTT.

The J gene is TRBJ1-6, the V gene TRBV30; TRBD1 might be the D (5 bases). Trimming removed 5 bases at V and 10 bases at J, with 15 bases between. The CDR3 spans 13 residues. From germline, CDR1 is GTSNPN and CDR2 SVGIG (reference sequence). This chain's CDR3 is CAWQAGSGSPLHF. CDR3 sequence (DNA): TGTGCCTGGCAAGCAGGGAGTGGGTCACCCCTCCACTTT.

Remarks on this clone: This sample also contains other DNA sequences that code for the same CDR3. The CDR3 region has the DNA TGTGCCAGCAGCCCGTTAGCGGGAAACACCGGGGAGCTGTTTTTT. It yields the protein CASSPLAGNTGELFF. The V gene is TRBV11-2, the J gene TRBJ2-2; TRBD2 agrees at 8 bases. This CDR3 has 15 amino acids. After removal of 5 bases from V and 2 bases from J, the junction contained 4 bases not matched to a gene. Germline V lookup: CDR1 SGHAT, CDR2 FQNNGV.

In its sample, this clone was seen a few times. The junction departs from germline at one end; a sequencing error may be responsible. This rearrangement joins TRBV7-9 to TRBJ1-2; D uncertain. In germline, CDR1 is SEHNR, CDR2 FQNEAQ (reference sequence). The CDR3 contains 13 residues. The CDR3 protein is CASSQDLWDGYTF. The CDR3 DNA is TGCGCCAGCAGCCAAGATCTATGGGATGGCTACACCTTC.

A few counts support this clone. The chain recombines TRBV29-1 with TRBJ2-3; D ambiguous. Per the germline V gene, CDR1 is SQVTM and CDR2 is ANQGSEA. The CDR3 loop spans 16 amino acids. V lost 0 bases and J 0 bases, leaving 13 bases between the germline ends. The DNA of the CDR3 is TGCAGCGTTGAAGATCGGTTGCGCAAAAGCACAGATACGCAGTATTTT. Amino acids: CSVEDRLRKSTDTQYF.

The chain couples TRBV18 to TRBJ2-7; D gene uncertain. The CDR3 loop spans 13 amino acids. CDR1 is KGHSH, CDR2 LQKENI, per germline. V dropped 3 bases and J dropped 6 bases, with 12 bases sitting between them. The CDR3 sequence is CASSPGVSSEQYV. DNA of the CDR3: TGTGCCAGCTCACCCGGAGTTAGCTCCGAGCAGTACGTC.

CDR3: CASSQMGWGYEQYV. The CDR3 nucleotides are TGCGCCAGCTCCCAAATGGGGTGGGGCTACGAGCAGTACGTC. The rearrangement uses TRBV23-1 and TRBJ2-7; D unclear. TRBV23-1 is designated an ORF whose function remains uncertain. The CDR3 sequence is 14 residues long. V lost 8 bases and J lost 3, with 17 bases in between.

This clone was seen only a few times. The V call is TRBV7-9, the J call TRBJ2-1; TRBD2 matches at 9 bases. Germline assignment: CDR1 SEHNR and CDR2 FQNEAQ (reference sequence). The length of the CDR3 is 14 residues. V lost 6 bases and J lost 7; bases outside the gene matches: 7. CDR3 sequence (DNA): TGTGCCAGCAGGCCGGGACTAGCTATGAATGAGCAGTTCTTC. Translating it yields CASRPGLAMNEQFF.

The gene calls are TRBV11-2 and TRBJ1-6, with 10 bases identical to TRBD1. Germline V gene data show CDR1 as SGHAT and CDR2 as FQNNGV. The CDR3 has 15 residues. The ends lost 5 bases at V and 6 bases at J; junction bases unmatched: 4. The CDR3 spells CASSLRTGGNSPLHF. The CDR3, as DNA: TGTGCCAGCAGCCTGAGGACAGGGGGTAATTCACCCCTCCACTTT.